This T cell receptor beta chain was sequenced in a study of blood T cell repertoires in COVID-19. V was cut by 1 base and J by 2 bases, with 19 bases left in between. Looked up from germline, CDR1 is KGHSH and CDR2 is LQKENI. CDR3 length: 18 amino acids. This clone has a single count. Original data processing: Reference gene primer amplification in the assay estimated nucleated cell counts. Assay: immunoSEQ multiplex PCR; the TCRdb copy retains only in-frame clones and omits some. From that table come the V and J calls and clone size; the DNA was used to work out D and trimming. This table has over 40,000 clones, about four fifths appearing once.

The chain is built from TRBV18 and TRBJ2-3; D is possibly TRBD1 (5 bases). This clonotype was obtained from a man aged 60-69 years with active COVID-19. The sample comprised peripheral blood. CDR3 in DNA: TGTGCCAGCTCACCACAAGTGGGGCGACAAAGACTCACAGATACGCAGTATTTT. Translated, it gives CASSPQVGRQRLTDTQYF.